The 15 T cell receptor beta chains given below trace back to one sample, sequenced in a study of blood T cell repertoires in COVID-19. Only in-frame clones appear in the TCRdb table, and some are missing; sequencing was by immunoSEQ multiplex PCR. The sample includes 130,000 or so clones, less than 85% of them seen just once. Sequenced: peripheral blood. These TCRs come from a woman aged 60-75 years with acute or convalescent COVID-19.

The CDR3 loop is CASSWHTDTQYF. CDR3 coding DNA: TGTGCCAGCAGCTGGCACACAGATACGCAGTATTTT. This rearrangement joins TRBV13 to TRBJ2-3; D gene ambiguous. The germline V gene has CDR1 PRHDT and CDR2 FYEKMQ (reference sequence). There are 12 residues in the CDR3. V lost 4 bases, J lost 2 bases, and 4 bases lay in between.

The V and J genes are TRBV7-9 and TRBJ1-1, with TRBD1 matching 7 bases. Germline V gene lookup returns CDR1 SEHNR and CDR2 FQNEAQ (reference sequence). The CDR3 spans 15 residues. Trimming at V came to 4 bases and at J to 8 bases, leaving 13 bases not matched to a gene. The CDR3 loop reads CASSSHPDRPTEAFF. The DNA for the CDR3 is TGTGCCAGCAGCTCCCATCCGGACAGGCCTACAGAAGCTTTCTTT. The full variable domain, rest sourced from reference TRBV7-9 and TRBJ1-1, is DTGVSQNPRHKITKRGQNVTFRCDPISEHNRLYWYRQTLGQGPEFLTYFQNEAQLEKSRLLSDRFSAERPKGSFSTLEIQRTEQGDSAMYLCASSSHPDRPTEAFFGQGTRLTVV.

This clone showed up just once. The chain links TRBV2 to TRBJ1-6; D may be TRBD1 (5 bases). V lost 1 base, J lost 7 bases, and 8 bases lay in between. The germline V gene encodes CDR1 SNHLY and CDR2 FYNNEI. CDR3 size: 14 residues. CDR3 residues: CASSEGQLNSPLHF. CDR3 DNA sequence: TGTGCCAGCAGTGAAGGACAGTTAAATTCACCCCTCCACTTT.

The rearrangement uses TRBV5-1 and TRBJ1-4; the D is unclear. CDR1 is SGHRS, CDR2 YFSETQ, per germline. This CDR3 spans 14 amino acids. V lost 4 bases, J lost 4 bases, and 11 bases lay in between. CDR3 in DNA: TGCGCCAGCAGCCCGGGAGGAAATAATGAAAAACTGTTTTTT. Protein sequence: CASSPGGNNEKLFF.

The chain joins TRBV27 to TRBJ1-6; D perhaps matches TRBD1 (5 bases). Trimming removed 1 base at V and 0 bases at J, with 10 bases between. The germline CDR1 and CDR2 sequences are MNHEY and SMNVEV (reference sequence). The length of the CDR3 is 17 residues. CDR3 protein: CASSLFIGDSYNSPLHF. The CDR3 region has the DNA TGTGCCAGCAGTTTATTCATAGGGGACTCCTATAATTCACCCCTCCACTTT.

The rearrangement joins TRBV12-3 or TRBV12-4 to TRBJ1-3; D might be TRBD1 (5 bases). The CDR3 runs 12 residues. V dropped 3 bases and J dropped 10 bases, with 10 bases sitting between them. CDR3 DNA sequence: TGTGCCAGCAGTTTTGGGCGGGGGACCATATATTTT. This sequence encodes CASSFGRGTIYF.

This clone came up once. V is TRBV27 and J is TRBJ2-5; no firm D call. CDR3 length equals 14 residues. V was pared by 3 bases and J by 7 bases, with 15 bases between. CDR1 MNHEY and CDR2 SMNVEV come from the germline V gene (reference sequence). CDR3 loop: CASSLVSSTSTQYF. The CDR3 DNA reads TGTGCCAGCAGTTTGGTGAGCTCAACGTCGACCCAGTACTTC.

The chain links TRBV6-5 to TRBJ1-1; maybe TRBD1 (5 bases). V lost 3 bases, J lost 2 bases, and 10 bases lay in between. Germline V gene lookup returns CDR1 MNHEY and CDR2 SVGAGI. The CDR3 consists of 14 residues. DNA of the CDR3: TGTGCCAGCAGTTATGCGGGGGTCAACACTGAAGCTTTCTTT. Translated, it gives CASSYAGVNTEAFF.

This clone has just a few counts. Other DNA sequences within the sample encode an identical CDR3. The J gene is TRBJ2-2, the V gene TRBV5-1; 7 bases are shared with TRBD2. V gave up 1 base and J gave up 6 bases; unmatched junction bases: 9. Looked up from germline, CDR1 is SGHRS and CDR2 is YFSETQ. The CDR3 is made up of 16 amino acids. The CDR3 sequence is CASSLHGGGSAGELFF. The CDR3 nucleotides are TGCGCCAGCAGCTTGCATGGGGGGGGTTCGGCCGGGGAGCTGTTTTTT.

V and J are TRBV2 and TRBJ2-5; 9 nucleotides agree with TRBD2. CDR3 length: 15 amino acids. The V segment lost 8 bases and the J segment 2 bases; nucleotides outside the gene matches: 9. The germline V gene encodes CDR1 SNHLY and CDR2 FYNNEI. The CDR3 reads CASASRLAVQETQYF. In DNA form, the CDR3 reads TGTGCCAGCGCTTCTAGACTAGCGGTACAAGAGACCCAGTACTTC.

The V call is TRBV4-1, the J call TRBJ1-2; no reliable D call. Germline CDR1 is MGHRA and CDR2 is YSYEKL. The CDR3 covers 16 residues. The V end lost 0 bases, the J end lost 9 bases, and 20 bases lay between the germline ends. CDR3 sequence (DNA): TGCGCCAGCAGCCAAGATTTAACGGGGAGACGTTCGCGCTACACCTTC. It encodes CASSQDLTGRRSRYTF.

The CDR3 DNA follows: TGTGCCAGCAGCTCGATTCGGGGGAGACGGACCGGGGAGCTGTTTTTT. It is translated as CASSSIRGRRTGELFF. The V call is TRBV7-9, the J call TRBJ2-2, with D perhaps TRBD2 (6 bases). The CDR3 extends over 16 amino acids. Trimming left V 4 bases short and J 5 bases short, with 17 bases between. Looked up from germline, CDR1 is SEHNR and CDR2 is FQNEAQ (reference sequence).

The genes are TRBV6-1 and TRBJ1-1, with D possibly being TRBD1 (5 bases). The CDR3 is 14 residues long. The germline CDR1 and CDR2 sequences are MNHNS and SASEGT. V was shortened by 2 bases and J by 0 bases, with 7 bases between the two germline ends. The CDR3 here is CASSERGVNTEAFF. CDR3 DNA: TGTGCCAGCAGTGAAAGGGGTGTGAACACTGAAGCTTTCTTT.

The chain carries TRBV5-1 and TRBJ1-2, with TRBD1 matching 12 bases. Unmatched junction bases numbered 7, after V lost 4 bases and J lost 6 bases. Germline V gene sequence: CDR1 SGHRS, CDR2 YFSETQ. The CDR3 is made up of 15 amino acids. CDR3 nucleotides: TGCGCCAGCAGCGATCCGGGACAGGGGGCGCATGGCTACACCTTC. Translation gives CASSDPGQGAHGYTF.

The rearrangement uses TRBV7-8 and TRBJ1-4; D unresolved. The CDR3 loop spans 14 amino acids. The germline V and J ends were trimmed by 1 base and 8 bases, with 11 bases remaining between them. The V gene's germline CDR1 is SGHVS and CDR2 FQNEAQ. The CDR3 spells CASSLGAGGEKLFF. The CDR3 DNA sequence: TGTGCCAGCAGCTTAGGGGCAGGAGGGGAAAAACTGTTTTTT.